The 3 T cell receptor beta chains below come from one sample, sequenced in a study of shared clonotypes between healthy human individuals. TCRdb's copy holds only in-frame clones and misses some; the assay was immunoSEQ multiplex PCR. The data hold approximately 1.1 million clones, with more than 75% observed a single time. What was sequenced was memory CD4+ T cells from PBMCs. Subset meaning: CD45RA-negative fraction. Receptor source: a man aged 18 to 30 in good health. Some clones in this sample may be carry-over from other donors' samples.

This clone was detected a few times. Other DNA sequences in this sample translate to the same CDR3. The chain is built from TRBV7-9 and TRBJ2-7, with D possibly TRBD2 on 6 matching bases. The CDR3 extends over 14 amino acids. Trimming removed 3 bases from V and 1 base from J, with 10 bases in between. Germline V CDR1 and CDR2: SEHNR, FQNEAQ (reference sequence). Here the CDR3 reads CASSLASASYEQYF. CDR3 sequence (DNA): TGTGCCAGCAGCTTGGCTAGCGCTTCCTACGAGCAGTACTTC.

The CDR3 nucleotides are TGTGCCAGCAGCTTTGGACACACTAACTATGGCTACACCTTC. Translating gives CASSFGHTNYGYTF. The chain is built from TRBV7-2 and TRBJ1-2; the D gene is possibly TRBD1 (5 bases). This CDR3 is 14 amino acids long. Per germline, CDR1 SGHTA and CDR2 FQGNSA. V was clipped by 3 bases and J by 0 bases, with 8 bases between them.

V usage is TRBV11-2 and J usage is TRBJ1-5; D possibly corresponds to TRBD1 (5 bases). The CDR3 runs to 14 residues. Trimming shortened V by 4 bases and J by 1 base, and 8 bases separated the two germline ends. The germline gives CDR1 SGHAT, CDR2 FQNNGV. CDR3 amino acids: CASSWGGSNQPQHF. CDR3 in DNA: TGTGCCAGCAGCTGGGGGGGAAGCAATCAGCCCCAGCATTTT.